This record concerns one TCR beta chain sequence. Other DNA sequences in this specimen translate into the identical CDR3. Sequencing used immunoSEQ multiplex PCR; TCRdb keeps in-frame clones, though not all of them. Here the sample spans 2 million to 2.5 million clones, just over 90% being singletons. V lost 0 bases to trimming and J lost 2 bases, with 9 bases between them. The length of the CDR3 is 14 residues. From germline, CDR1 is GTSNPN and CDR2 SVGIG (reference sequence). The sample belongs to a study of shared clonotypes between healthy human individuals. Study as a whole: Used for every donor were three CD4 naive, three CD4 memory, two CD8 naive and one CD8 memory plate.

The V gene is TRBV30, the J gene TRBJ2-3; tentative D call: TRBD2 (5 bases). This TCR was recovered from a man younger than 35 in good health. Some clones in this sample may be carry-over from other donors' samples. The sample comprised naive CD4+ T cells from PBMCs. Subset reported: CD45RA+ positively selected. CDR3 sequence: CAWSVGRVTDTQYF. For the CDR3, the DNA is TGTGCCTGGAGTGTCGGGCGGGTCACAGATACGCAGTATTTT.